One sample yielded the 14 T cell receptor beta chains listed below, sequenced in a study of radiotherapy plus CTLA-4 blockade in lung cancer. Some clones are missing from TCRdb's copy, which holds only in-frame ones; the method was immunoSEQ multiplex PCR. The data show some 52,000 clones, more than 60% seen once. The sample here was peripheral blood, taken from a patient treated with radiotherapy plus ipilimumab. The receptors were gathered from a human donor with non-small cell lung cancer who had a partial response to radiotherapy plus ipilimumab.

Written as DNA, the CDR3 is TGTGCCAGTAGTAGCCCGGACAGGGTTGAGCAGTACTTC. Its translation: CASSSPDRVEQYF. This rearrangement joins TRBV19 to TRBJ2-7; 8 bases align to TRBD1. The germline gives CDR1 LNHDA, CDR2 SQIVND (reference sequence). With V trimmed by 4 bases and J by 7 bases, 6 bases remained unmatched. This CDR3 has 13 residues.

The table lists this clone with many counts. The gene calls are TRBV6-5 and TRBJ2-7, with TRBD2 identical over 7 bases. The V and J ends lost 6 bases and 6 bases, in that order; junction bases with no gene match: 8. Germline lookup yields CDR1 MNHEY and CDR2 SVGAGI. The CDR3 spans 13 residues. The CDR3 is CASSPQGEGEQYF. The CDR3 DNA sequence: TGTGCCAGCAGCCCCCAAGGGGAGGGCGAGCAGTACTTC.

The chain combines TRBV15 with TRBJ2-5, with 7 bases aligning to TRBD2. This CDR3 spans 18 amino acids. V was clipped by 3 bases and J by 0 bases; unmatched bases: 13. Germline CDR1 and CDR2: LNHNV and YYDKDF (reference sequence). This CDR3 reads CATSRVGLADPYQETQYF. In DNA, the CDR3 is TGTGCCACCAGCAGGGTCGGGCTAGCGGACCCGTACCAAGAGACCCAGTACTTC.

This clone was seen a few times. This chain uses TRBV2 with TRBJ2-3, with D unclear. V was trimmed by 6 bases and J by 4 bases, leaving 17 bases between them. Per the germline V gene, CDR1 is SNHLY and CDR2 is FYNNEI. CDR3 length: 15 residues. CDR3 sequence reads: CASRPSLSQADTQYF. The CDR3 nucleotides read TGTGCCAGCAGGCCCTCCCTTAGTCAGGCAGATACGCAGTATTTT. Based on the CDR3 plus reference TRBV2 and TRBJ2-3, the full variable domain is EPEVTQTPSHQVTQMGQEVILRCVPISNHLYFYWYRQILGQKVEFLVSFYNNEISEKSEIFDDQFSVERPDGSNFTLKIRSTKLEDSAMYFCASRPSLSQADTQYFGPGTRLTVL.

This chain links TRBV20-1 with TRBJ2-5; D perhaps matches TRBD2 (5 bases). V dropped 7 bases and J dropped 2 bases, with 5 bases sitting between them. The CDR3 spans 10 residues. Germline assignment: CDR1 DFQATT and CDR2 SNEGSKA (reference sequence). The CDR3 reads CSGTQETQYF. The CDR3 region has the DNA TGCAGTGGGACTCAAGAGACCCAGTACTTC.

J is TRBJ2-1 and V is TRBV2; 12 nucleotides agree with TRBD2. Germline V lookup: CDR1 SNHLY, CDR2 FYNNEI. The CDR3 is made up of 15 amino acids. The V gene end was trimmed by 6 bases and the J gene end by 6 bases; junction bases not matched to a gene: 6. The CDR3 region is CASRATSGGPNEQFF. DNA of the CDR3: TGTGCCAGCAGGGCGACTAGCGGGGGCCCCAATGAGCAGTTCTTC.

The V call is TRBV5-1, the J call TRBJ2-1, with D perhaps TRBD1 (5 bases). Trimming shortened V by 0 bases and J by 6 bases, and 13 bases separated the two germline ends. Germline CDR1 SGHRS, CDR2 YFSETQ. This CDR3 spans 15 amino acids. The CDR3 spells CASSLEAGKANEQFF. The CDR3 DNA follows: TGCGCCAGCAGCTTGGAGGCAGGGAAAGCCAATGAGCAGTTCTTC.

The J gene is TRBJ1-4, the V gene TRBV4-1; D not resolved. Trimming took 1 base from V and 2 from J, leaving 8 bases between them. The CDR3 covers 15 residues. The germline V gene encodes CDR1 MGHRA and CDR2 YSYEKL. CDR3 protein: CASSQVPGTNEKLFF. Written as DNA, the CDR3 is TGCGCCAGCAGCCAAGTACCCGGGACTAATGAAAAACTGTTTTTT.

The rearrangement uses TRBV5-6 and TRBJ2-3, with D possibly being TRBD2 (5 bases). V was cut by 6 bases and J by 1 base, with 9 bases left in between. This CDR3 comprises 13 residues. Germline V gene sequence: CDR1 SGHDT, CDR2 YYEEEE. The CDR3 reads CASTWGGTDTQYF. Here the CDR3 DNA reads TGTGCCAGCACCTGGGGAGGCACAGATACGCAGTATTTT.

This clone was detected only a few times. The chain couples TRBV4-1 to TRBJ2-7, with D possibly being TRBD2 (5 bases). CDR1 and CDR2 from the germline V gene are MGHRA and YSYEKL. V was cut by 1 base and J by 3 bases, with 13 bases left in between. The CDR3 consists of 15 residues. The CDR3 coding sequence is TGCGCCAGCAGCCAAGGGGAACTAGAATACTACGAGCAGTACTTC. Amino acid sequence: CASSQGELEYYEQYF.

This chain joins TRBV28 and TRBJ1-4; 7 bases fit TRBD1. CDR1 and CDR2 from the germline V gene are MDHEN and SYDVKM. The junction had 10 bases not matched to a gene; V was cut back by 2 bases and J by 13 bases. CDR3 size: 14 residues. The CDR3 region has the DNA TGTGCCAGCAGTTTAAGGGAATCTGGGACAGTACTGTTTTTT. Translation: CASSLRESGTVLFF.

The V gene is TRBV5-1, the J gene TRBJ2-5; a possible D gene is TRBD1 (6 bases). This CDR3 spans 15 amino acids. V gave up 0 bases and J gave up 3 bases, with 12 bases separating them. Germline assignment: CDR1 SGHRS and CDR2 YFSETQ. Here the CDR3 DNA reads TGCGCCAGCAGCTTGGGGGGGCGCAGAGAAGAGACCCAGTACTTC. Its protein is CASSLGGRREETQYF. The variable domain in full, completed from reference TRBV5-1 and TRBJ2-5, reads KAGVTQTPRYLIKTRGQQVTLSCSPISGHRSVSWYQQTPGQGLQFLFEYFSETQRNKGNFPGRFSGRQFSNSRSEMNVSTLELGDSALYLCASSLGGRREETQYFGPGTRLLVL.

V gene TRBV7-8 combines with J gene TRBJ2-6; D is ambiguous. The CDR3 is 14 amino acids. Germline V lookup: CDR1 SGHVS, CDR2 FQNEAQ. V shed 3 bases and J shed 0 bases, with 3 bases lying between them. The DNA for the CDR3 is TGTGCCAGCAGCTTCAGCTCTGGGGCCAACGTCCTGACTTTC. Its protein product is CASSFSSGANVLTF.

The chain has TRBV6-1 and TRBJ2-7; 8 bases fit TRBD2. Germline lookup yields CDR1 MNHNS and CDR2 SASEGT. The ends lost 1 base at V and 5 bases at J; junction bases unmatched: 7. This CDR3 contains 15 residues. CDR3 protein: CASSEVGTRRNEQYF. The CDR3 DNA sequence: TGTGCCAGCAGTGAAGTCGGGACTAGGCGAAACGAGCAGTACTTC.